The source of this TCR beta chain is a study of T cells in Graves' hyperthyroidism and ophthalmopathy. General study findings and limits: Among clonotypes expanded in thyroid above 0.001, most were also found in blood.

There were TCR beta CDR3 regions amplified from RNA transcripts. The HTBI primer set was used in a first-round RT-PCR of the TCR CDR3. Via MiXCR, TCRdb re-called the multiplex PCR reads, giving one row per CDR3 protein. Of around 600,000 distinct CDR3 sequences in the sample, approximately 15% were seen once. The CDR3 has 15 amino acids. CDR1 and CDR2 from the germline V gene are MDHEN and SYDVKM. J was trimmed by 4 bases and V by 5 bases; bases with no gene match: 9. This clonotype was observed at least ten times. Its antigen is unidentified. Patients with ophthalmopathy all had a Clinical Activity Score of at least 3, a NOSPECS grade of at least 4 and duration under 3 months. PBMCs were collected from an approximately 10 ml volume of fresh peripheral blood.

The sequencing input was blood. The chain couples TRBV28 to TRBJ1-2; 8 nucleotides line up with TRBD1. The receptor was derived from a woman aged 50 to 60 with Graves' ophthalmopathy. CDR3 in amino acids: CASSIRQGFFYGYTF. The CDR3 DNA reads as TGTGCCAGCAGTATAAGACAGGGGTTCTTCTATGGCTACACCTTC.